This TCR beta chain was found in a study of human T cells and chemical hapten exposure. The wider study: Patch testing placed 0.01% DPC on the upper back, with readings at 6 days.

One entry per CDR3 protein results from TCRdb running MiXCR on the RACE reads. The sample carries a few hundred thousand distinct CDR3 sequences, about 6.9% recorded once. Indicated time point: patch test 2, 6 weeks after DPC sensitization. Sample treatment: therapeutic diphenylcyclopropenone sensitization with weekly scalp DPC. Trimming took 7 bases from V and 5 from J; bases not matched to a gene: 7. Germline-derived CDR1 and CDR2 are MNHEY and SVGAGI. This CDR3 contains 13 residues. The chain recombines TRBV6-5 with TRBJ2-5; 7 bases align to TRBD1. The sample in question was whole blood, obtained in connection with sensitization to the hapten diphenylcyclopropenone (DPC). This TCR derives from a woman aged 18-29 years with alopecia areata. Some clones in this sample may be carry-over from other donors' samples. The CDR3 here is CASKRDRVETQYF. DNA for the CDR3: TGTGCCAGCAAGAGAGACAGGGTTGAGACCCAGTACTTC.